Sequencing of this TCR beta chain was carried out in a study of blood T cell repertoires in COVID-19. Study information: Sources were T cells, B-cell-depleted T cells, or PBMCs; the material itself was cDNA or gDNA.

Assay used: immunoSEQ multiplex PCR; TCRdb lists only in-frame clones, some missing. The table lists over 150,000 clones, around 82% of them singletons. CDR1 and CDR2 (germline): MDHEN, SYDVKM. The CDR3 totals 15 residues. V lost 7 bases and J lost 9; bases outside the gene matches: 12. V and J are TRBV28 and TRBJ1-6; TRBD1 matches at 7 bases. The specimen was peripheral blood. The receptor was isolated from a young man with active or convalescent COVID-19. This CDR3 reads CASIHLQGSSSPLHF. The CDR3, as DNA: TGTGCCAGCATTCACTTACAGGGGTCTAGTTCACCCCTCCACTTT.